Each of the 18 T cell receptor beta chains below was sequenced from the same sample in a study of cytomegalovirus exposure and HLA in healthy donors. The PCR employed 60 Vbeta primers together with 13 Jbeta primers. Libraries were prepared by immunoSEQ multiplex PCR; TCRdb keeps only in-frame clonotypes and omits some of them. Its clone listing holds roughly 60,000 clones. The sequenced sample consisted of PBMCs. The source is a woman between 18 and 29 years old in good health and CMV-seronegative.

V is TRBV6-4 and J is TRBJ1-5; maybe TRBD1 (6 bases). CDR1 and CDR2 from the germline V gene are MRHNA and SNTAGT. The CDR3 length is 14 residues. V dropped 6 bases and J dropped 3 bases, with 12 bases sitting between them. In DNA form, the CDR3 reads TGTGCCAGCAGCAGGACAGCCGCCAATCAGCCCCAGCATTTT. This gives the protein CASSRTAANQPQHF.

This chain's CDR3 is CASSLVAGYTEAFF. CDR3 in DNA: TGTGCCAGCAGCTTAGTGGCGGGGTACACTGAAGCTTTCTTT. The rearrangement uses TRBV7-9 and TRBJ1-1; D remains ambiguous. Trimming pared 1 base from V and 3 bases from J, leaving 9 bases between. This CDR3 is 14 amino acids long. Germline lookup yields CDR1 SEHNR and CDR2 FQNEAQ (reference sequence).

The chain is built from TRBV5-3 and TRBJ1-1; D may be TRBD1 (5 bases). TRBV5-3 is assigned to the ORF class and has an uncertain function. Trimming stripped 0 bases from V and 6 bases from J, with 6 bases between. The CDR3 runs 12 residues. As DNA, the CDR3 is TGTGCCAGAAGCTTGGGCAGGGCTGAAGCTTTCTTT. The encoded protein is CARSLGRAEAFF.

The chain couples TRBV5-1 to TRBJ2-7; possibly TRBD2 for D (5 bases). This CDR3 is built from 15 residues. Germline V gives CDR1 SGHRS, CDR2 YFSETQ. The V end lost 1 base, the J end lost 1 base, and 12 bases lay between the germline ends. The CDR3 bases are TGCGCCAGCAGCTTGCGAGGGTTTAAATCCTACGAGCAGTACTTC. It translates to CASSLRGFKSYEQYF. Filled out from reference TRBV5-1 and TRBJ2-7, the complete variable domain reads KAGVTQTPRYLIKTRGQQVTLSCSPISGHRSVSWYQQTPGQGLQFLFEYFSETQRNKGNFPGRFSGRQFSNSRSEMNVSTLELGDSALYLCASSLRGFKSYEQYFGPGTRLTVT.

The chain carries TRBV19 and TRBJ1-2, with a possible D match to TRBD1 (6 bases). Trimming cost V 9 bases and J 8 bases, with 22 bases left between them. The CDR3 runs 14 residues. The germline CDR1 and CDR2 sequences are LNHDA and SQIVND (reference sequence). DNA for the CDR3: TGTGCCAGCTCAACTTACAGGGAACAAGGCGGCTACACCTTC. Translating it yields CASSTYREQGGYTF.

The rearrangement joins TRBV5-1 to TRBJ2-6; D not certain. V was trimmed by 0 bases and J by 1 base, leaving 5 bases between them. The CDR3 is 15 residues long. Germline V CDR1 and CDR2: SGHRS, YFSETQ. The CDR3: CASSLGRSGANVLTF. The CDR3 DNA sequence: TGCGCCAGCAGCTTGGGGCGGTCTGGGGCCAACGTCCTGACTTTC.

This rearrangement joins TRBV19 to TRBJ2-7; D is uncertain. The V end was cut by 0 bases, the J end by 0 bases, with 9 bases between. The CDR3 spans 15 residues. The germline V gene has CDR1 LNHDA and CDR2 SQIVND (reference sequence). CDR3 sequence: CASSIEHRGSYEQYF. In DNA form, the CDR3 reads TGTGCCAGTAGTATAGAGCACCGAGGCTCCTACGAGCAGTACTTC.

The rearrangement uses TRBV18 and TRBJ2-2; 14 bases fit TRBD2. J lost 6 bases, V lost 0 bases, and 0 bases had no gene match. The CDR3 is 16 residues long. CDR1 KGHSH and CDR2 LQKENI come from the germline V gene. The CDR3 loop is CASSPPGLAGAGELFF. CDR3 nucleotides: TGTGCCAGCTCACCACCGGGACTAGCGGGAGCCGGGGAGCTGTTTTTT.

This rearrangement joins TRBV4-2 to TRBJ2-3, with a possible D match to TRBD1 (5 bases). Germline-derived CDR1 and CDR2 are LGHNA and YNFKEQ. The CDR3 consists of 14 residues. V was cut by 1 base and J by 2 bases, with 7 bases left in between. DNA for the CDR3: TGTGCCAGCAGCCAAGTCAGGGACACAGATACGCAGTATTTT. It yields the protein CASSQVRDTDTQYF.

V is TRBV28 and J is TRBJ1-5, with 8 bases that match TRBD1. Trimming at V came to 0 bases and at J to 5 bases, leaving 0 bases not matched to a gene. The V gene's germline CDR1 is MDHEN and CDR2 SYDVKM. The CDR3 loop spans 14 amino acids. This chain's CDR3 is CASSLWGQDQPQHF. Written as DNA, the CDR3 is TGTGCCAGCAGTTTATGGGGACAGGATCAGCCCCAGCATTTT.

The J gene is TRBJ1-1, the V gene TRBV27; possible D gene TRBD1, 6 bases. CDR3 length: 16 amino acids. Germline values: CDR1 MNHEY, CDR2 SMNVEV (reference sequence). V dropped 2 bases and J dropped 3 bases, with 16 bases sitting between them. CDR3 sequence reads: CASSLLRGRSDTEAFF. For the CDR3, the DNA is TGTGCCAGCAGTTTACTGCGGGGGCGTTCGGACACTGAAGCTTTCTTT.

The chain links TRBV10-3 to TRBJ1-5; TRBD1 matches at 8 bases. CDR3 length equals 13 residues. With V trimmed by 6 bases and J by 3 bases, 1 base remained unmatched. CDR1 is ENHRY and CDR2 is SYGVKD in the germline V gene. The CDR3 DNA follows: TGTGCCATCAGGGGACAGGACAATCAGCCCCAGCATTTT. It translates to CAIRGQDNQPQHF.

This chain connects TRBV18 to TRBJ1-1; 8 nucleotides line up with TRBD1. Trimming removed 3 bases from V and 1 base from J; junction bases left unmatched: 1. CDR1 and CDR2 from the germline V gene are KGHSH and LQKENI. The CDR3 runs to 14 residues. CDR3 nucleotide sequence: TGTGCCAGCTCACCGCAGGGGGCGAACACTGAAGCTTTCTTT. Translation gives CASSPQGANTEAFF. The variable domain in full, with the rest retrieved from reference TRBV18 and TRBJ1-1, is NAGVMQNPRHLVRRRGQEARLRCSPMKGHSHVYWYRQLPEEGLKFMVYLQKENIIDESGMPKERFSAEFPKEGPSILRIQQVVRGDSAAYFCASSPQGANTEAFFGQGTRLTVV.

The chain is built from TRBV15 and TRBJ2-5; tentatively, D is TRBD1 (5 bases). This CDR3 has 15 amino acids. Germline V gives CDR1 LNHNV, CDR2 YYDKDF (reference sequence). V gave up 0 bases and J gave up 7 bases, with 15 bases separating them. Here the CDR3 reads CATSRDGTGAGTQYF. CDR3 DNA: TGTGCCACCAGCAGAGATGGAACAGGTGCTGGGACCCAGTACTTC.

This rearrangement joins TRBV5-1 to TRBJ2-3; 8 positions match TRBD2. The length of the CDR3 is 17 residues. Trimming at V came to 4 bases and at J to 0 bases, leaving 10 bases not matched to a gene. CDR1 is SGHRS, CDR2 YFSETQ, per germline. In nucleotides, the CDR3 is TGCGCCAGCAGCCCGGAGGGACTAGTTGTAAGCACAGATACGCAGTATTTT. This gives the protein CASSPEGLVVSTDTQYF.

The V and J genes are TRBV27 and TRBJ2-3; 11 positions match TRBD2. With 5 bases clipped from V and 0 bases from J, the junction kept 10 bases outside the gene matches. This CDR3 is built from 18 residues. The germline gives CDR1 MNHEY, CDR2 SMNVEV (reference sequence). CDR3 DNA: TGTGCCAGCAGTCTCGACCTAGCGGGAGGCCTTAGCACAGATACGCAGTATTTT. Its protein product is CASSLDLAGGLSTDTQYF.

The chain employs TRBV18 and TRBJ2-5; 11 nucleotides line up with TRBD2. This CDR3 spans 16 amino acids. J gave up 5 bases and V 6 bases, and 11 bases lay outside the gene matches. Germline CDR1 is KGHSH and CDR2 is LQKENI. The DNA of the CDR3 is TGTGCCAGCTCTGTCGGACTAGCGGGTGGAGGGGAGACCCAGTACTTC. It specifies CASSVGLAGGGETQYF.

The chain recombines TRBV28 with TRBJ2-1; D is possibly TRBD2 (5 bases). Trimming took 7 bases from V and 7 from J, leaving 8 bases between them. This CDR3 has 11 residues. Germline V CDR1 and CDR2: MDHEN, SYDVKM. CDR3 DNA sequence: TGTGCCAGCACACGGGGTAATGAGCAGTTCTTC. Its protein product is CASTRGNEQFF.